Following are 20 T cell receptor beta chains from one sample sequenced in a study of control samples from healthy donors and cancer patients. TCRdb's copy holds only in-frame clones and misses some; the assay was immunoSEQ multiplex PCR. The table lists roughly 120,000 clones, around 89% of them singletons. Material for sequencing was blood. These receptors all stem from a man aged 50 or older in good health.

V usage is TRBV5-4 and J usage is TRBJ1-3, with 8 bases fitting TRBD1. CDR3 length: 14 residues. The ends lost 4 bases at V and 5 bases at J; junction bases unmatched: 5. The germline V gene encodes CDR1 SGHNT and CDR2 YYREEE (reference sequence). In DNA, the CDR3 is TGTGCCAGCAGCCCTGGACAGGGTAGAAACACCATATATTTT. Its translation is CASSPGQGRNTIYF.

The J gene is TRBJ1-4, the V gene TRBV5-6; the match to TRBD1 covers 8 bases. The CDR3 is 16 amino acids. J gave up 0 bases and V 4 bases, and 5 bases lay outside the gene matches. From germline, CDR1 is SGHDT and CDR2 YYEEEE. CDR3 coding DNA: TGTGCCAGCAGCAAGACAGGGGATGCAACTAATGAAAAACTGTTTTTT. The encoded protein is CASSKTGDATNEKLFF. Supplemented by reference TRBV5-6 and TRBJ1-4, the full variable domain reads DAGVTQSPTHLIKTRGQQVTLRCSPKSGHDTVSWYQQALGQGPQFIFQYYEEEERQRGNFPDRFSGHQFPNYSSELNVNALLLGDSALYLCASSKTGDATNEKLFFGSGTQLSVL.

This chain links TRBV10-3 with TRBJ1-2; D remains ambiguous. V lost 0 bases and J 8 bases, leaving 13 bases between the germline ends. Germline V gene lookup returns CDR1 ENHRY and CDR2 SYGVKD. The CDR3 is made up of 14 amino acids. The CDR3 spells CAISESGTRGGYTF. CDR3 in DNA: TGTGCCATCAGTGAGTCAGGCACCCGGGGAGGCTACACCTTC.

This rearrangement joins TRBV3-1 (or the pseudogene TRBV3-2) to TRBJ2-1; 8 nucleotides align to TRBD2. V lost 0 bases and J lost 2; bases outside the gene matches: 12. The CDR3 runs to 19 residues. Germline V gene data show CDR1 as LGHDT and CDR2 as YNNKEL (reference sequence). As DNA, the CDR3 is TGTGCCAGCAGCCAAGATTTATCCTTCGGCGGGGGGACCTACAATGAGCAGTTCTTC. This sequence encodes CASSQDLSFGGGTYNEQFF.

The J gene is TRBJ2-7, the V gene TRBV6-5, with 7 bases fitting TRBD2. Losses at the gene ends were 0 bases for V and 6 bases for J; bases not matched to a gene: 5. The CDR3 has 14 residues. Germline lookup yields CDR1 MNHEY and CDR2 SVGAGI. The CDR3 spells CASSYSPWEGEQYF. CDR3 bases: TGTGCCAGCAGTTACTCTCCCTGGGAGGGCGAGCAGTACTTC.

The CDR3 reads CATSRDLQGVEQYF. The CDR3 bases are TGTGCCACCAGCAGAGATCTACAGGGGGTCGAGCAGTACTTC. The rearrangement links TRBV15 to TRBJ2-7; 8 bases fit TRBD1. Trimming took 0 bases from V and 6 from J; bases not matched to a gene: 4. The germline gives CDR1 LNHNV, CDR2 YYDKDF (reference sequence). The CDR3 runs to 14 residues.

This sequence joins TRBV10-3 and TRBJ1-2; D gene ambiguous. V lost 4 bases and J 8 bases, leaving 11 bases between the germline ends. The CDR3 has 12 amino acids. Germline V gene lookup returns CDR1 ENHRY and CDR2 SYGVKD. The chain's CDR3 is CAISGGAKGYTF. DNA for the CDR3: TGTGCCATCAGTGGGGGTGCTAAAGGCTACACCTTC.

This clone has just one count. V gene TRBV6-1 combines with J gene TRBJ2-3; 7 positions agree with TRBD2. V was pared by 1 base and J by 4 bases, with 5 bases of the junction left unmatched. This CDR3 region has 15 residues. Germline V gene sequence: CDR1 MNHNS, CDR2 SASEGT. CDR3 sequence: CASSEGQGGADTQYF. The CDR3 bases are TGTGCCAGCAGTGAAGGGCAGGGAGGGGCAGATACGCAGTATTTT.

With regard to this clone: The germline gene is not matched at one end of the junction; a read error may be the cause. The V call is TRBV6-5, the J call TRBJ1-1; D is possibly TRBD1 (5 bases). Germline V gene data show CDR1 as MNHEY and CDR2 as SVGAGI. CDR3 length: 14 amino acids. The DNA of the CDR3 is TGTGCCAGCAGAAAACAGGTTTTTAACAGTGAAGCTTTCTTT. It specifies CASRKQVFNSEAFF.

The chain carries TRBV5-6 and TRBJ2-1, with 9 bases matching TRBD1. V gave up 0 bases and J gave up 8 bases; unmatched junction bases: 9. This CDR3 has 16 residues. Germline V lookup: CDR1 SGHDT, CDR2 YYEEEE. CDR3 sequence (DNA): TGTGCCAGCAGCTTGGCCACGGACAGGGGAATCTATGAGCAGTTCTTC. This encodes CASSLATDRGIYEQFF.

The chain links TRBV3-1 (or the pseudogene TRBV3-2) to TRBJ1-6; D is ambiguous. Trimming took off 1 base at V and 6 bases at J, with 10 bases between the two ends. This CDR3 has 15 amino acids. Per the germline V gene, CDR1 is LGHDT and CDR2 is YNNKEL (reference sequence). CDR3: CASSQGSDTNSPLHF. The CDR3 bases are TGTGCCAGCAGCCAAGGGAGCGACACTAATTCACCCCTCCACTTT.

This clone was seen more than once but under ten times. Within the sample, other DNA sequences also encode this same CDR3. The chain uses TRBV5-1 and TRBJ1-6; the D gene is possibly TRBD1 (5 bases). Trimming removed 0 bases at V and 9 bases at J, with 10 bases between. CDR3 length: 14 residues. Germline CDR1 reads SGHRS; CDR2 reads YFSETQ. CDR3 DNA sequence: TGCGCCAGCAGCTTGGCAGGGAGAGGTTCACCCCTCCACTTT. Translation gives CASSLAGRGSPLHF.

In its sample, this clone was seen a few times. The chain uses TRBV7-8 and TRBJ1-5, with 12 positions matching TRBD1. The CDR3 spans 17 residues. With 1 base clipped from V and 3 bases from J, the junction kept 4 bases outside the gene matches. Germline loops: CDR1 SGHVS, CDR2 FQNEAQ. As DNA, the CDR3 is TGTGCCAGCAGCTTAGTCGGGACAGGGGGCGACAATCAGCCCCAGCATTTT. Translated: CASSLVGTGGDNQPQHF. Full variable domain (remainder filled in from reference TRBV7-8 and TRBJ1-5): GAGVSQSPRYKVAKRGQDVALRCDPISGHVSLFWYQQALGQGPEFLTYFQNEAQLDKSGLPSDRFFAERPEGSVSTLKIQRTQQEDSAVYLCASSLVGTGGDNQPQHFGDGTRLSIL.

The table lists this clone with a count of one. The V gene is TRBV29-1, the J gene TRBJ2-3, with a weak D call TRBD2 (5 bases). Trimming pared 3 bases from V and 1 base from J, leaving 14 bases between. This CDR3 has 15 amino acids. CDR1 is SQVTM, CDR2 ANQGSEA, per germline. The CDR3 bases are TGCAGCGTTGAGAAAAGGAGTAGCGGCACAGATACGCAGTATTTT. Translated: CSVEKRSSGTDTQYF.

In DNA, the CDR3 is TGCGCCAGCAGTGAGCAGGGACTTCTAGAGCAGTACTTC. Encoded protein: CASSEQGLLEQYF. The chain combines TRBV10-2 with TRBJ2-7; the D gene is possibly TRBD2 (6 bases). This CDR3 contains 13 residues. The germline V and J ends were trimmed by 2 bases and 7 bases, with 12 bases remaining between them. CDR1 is WSHSY and CDR2 is SAAADI in the germline V gene.

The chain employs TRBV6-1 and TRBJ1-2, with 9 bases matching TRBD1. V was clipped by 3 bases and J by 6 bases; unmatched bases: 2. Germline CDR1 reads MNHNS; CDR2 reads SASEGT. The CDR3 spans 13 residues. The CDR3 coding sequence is TGTGCCAGCAGTGATAGGACAGGGGATGGCTACACCTTC. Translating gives CASSDRTGDGYTF.

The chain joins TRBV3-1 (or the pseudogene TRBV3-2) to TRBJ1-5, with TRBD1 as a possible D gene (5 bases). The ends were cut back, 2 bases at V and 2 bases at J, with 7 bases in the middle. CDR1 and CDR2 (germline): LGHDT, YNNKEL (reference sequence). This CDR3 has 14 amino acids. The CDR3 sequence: CASSQWGGNQPQHF. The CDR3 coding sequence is TGTGCCAGCAGCCAATGGGGGGGCAATCAGCCCCAGCATTTT.

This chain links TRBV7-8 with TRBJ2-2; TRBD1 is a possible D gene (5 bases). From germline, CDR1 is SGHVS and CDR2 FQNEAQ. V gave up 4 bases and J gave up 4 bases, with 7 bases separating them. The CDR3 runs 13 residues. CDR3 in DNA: TGTGCCAGCAGCTACAGGTCCACCGGGGAGCTGTTTTTT. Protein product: CASSYRSTGELFF.

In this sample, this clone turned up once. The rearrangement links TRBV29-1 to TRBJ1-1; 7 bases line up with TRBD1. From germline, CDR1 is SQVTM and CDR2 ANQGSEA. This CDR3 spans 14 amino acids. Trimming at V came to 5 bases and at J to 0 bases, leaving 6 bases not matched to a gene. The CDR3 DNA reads TGCAGCGTTTGGGGGACAGCCGTGAACACTGAAGCTTTCTTT. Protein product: CSVWGTAVNTEAFF.

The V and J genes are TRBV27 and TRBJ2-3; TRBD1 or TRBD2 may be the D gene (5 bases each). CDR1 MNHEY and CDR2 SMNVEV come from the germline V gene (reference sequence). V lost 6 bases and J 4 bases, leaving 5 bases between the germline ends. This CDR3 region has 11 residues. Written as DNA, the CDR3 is TGTGCCAGCAGGGGGGCAGATACGCAGTATTTT. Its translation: CASRGADTQYF.